Below are 3 T cell receptor beta chains sequenced from a single sample in a study of sequential checkpoint blockade in melanoma. This table comes from immunoSEQ multiplex PCR, and its TCRdb copy is limited to in-frame clones, with some not included. Of more than 7,500 clones detected, roughly 70% appear once; the ten largest clones hold under 30%. Treatment given: randomized to nivolumab then ipilimumab (arm A) or the reverse (arm B). Sequenced material: CD8+ T cells sorted from blood (inferred from file names), taken from a patient given nivolumab and ipilimumab in sequence. All receptors come from a human donor with melanoma.

The rearrangement links TRBV4-3 to TRBJ1-6; D ambiguous. V was clipped by 1 base and J by 7 bases, with 17 bases between them. Germline CDR1 and CDR2: LGHNA and YSLEER. The CDR3 sequence is 17 residues long. The CDR3 nucleotides read TGCGCCAGCAGCCAAGGGGTGGTAACCCTGGAGAATTCACCCCTCCACTTT. This sequence encodes CASSQGVVTLENSPLHF.

This chain connects TRBV28 to TRBJ2-2, with TRBD2 identical over 8 bases. Germline V gene sequence: CDR1 MDHEN, CDR2 SYDVKM. V lost 3 bases to trimming and J lost 0 bases; unmatched junction nucleotides: 3. The CDR3 consists of 16 residues. The CDR3 DNA follows: TGTGCCAGCAGTTTTAGCGGGGCCTCGAACACCGGGGAGCTGTTTTTT. Protein: CASSFSGASNTGELFF.

The chain recombines TRBV4-2 with TRBJ2-1, with D possibly being TRBD2 (5 bases). Trimming removed 0 bases from V and 0 bases from J, with 6 bases in between. Germline loops: CDR1 LGHNA, CDR2 YNFKEQ. The CDR3 is made up of 15 amino acids. The CDR3 sequence is CASSQERDSYNEQFF. CDR3 bases: TGTGCCAGCAGCCAAGAGAGGGACTCCTACAATGAGCAGTTCTTC.